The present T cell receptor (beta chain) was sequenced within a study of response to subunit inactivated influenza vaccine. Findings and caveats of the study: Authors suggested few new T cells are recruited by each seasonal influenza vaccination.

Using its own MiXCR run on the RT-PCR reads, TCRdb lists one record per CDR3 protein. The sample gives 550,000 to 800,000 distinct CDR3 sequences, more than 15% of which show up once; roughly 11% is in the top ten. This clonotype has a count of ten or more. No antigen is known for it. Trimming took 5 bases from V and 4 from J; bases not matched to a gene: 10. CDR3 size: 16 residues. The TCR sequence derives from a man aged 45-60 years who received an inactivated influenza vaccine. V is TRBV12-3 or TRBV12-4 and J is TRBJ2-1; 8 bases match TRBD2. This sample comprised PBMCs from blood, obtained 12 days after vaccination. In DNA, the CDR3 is TGTGCCAGCAGTCCCGGACTAGCTTCGGGGTACAATGAGCAGTTCTTC. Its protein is CASSPGLASGYNEQFF.